This T cell receptor (beta chain) came from a study of T cells in Graves' hyperthyroidism and ophthalmopathy. CDR1 is SEHNR and CDR2 is FQNEAQ in the germline V gene (reference sequence). With 1 base removed from V and 6 bases from J, the gap between germline ends came to 18 bases. CDR3 size: 16 residues. The source material, RNA transcripts, was used to amplify TCR beta CDR3 regions. First-round RT-PCR targeting the TCR CDR3 was performed with the HTBI primer set. One entry per CDR3 protein, called by TCRdb with MiXCR from the multiplex PCR reads. The repertoire holds 500,000 to 600,000 distinct CDR3 sequences, with just over 45% as singletons.

Sequenced input: peripheral blood or thyroid tissue (not recorded which). The rearrangement uses TRBV7-9 and TRBJ1-2; D is unresolved. This TCR was recovered from an adult woman with Graves' disease, either hyperthyroidism or ophthalmopathy (not recorded which). The DNA of the CDR3 is TGTGCCAGCAGCTTAGGAGGGCTCGCTGCTATCAATGGCTACACCTTC. The encoded protein is CASSLGGLAAINGYTF. Variable domain in full (rest from reference TRBV7-9 and TRBJ1-2): DTGVSQNPRHKITKRGQNVTFRCDPISEHNRLYWYRQTLGQGPEFLTYFQNEAQLEKSRLLSDRFSAERPKGSFSTLEIQRTEQGDSAMYLCASSLGGLAAINGYTFGSGTRLTVV.